This T cell receptor (beta chain) is drawn from a study of cytomegalovirus exposure and HLA in healthy donors. General study points: Prediction of most subjects' HLA-A and HLA-B alleles by TCR beta sequences was reportedly accurate. Within the data, a cluster of highly shared sequence variants was likely a sequencing artifact.

Germline lookup yields CDR1 SGHRS and CDR2 YFSETQ. This CDR3 spans 15 amino acids. Unmatched junction bases numbered 3, after V lost 0 bases and J lost 3 bases. Whereas donors were nominally healthy upon sampling, unrecorded immune exposures were probable. Worth noting for this clone: Its antigen is unidentified. The sample contains more than one DNA sequence encoding this CDR3.

PCR was performed using 60 Vbeta and 13 Jbeta primers. As originally analysed: The authors later counted 70 million to 80 million unique TCR beta chains, some 11 million of them shared. Libraries were prepared by immunoSEQ multiplex PCR; TCRdb keeps only in-frame clonotypes and omits some of them. The V and J calls and the clone size are those of that table, but D and trimming were determined from the DNA. The table lists some 150,000 clones, around 84% of them singletons. The sample comprised PBMCs. The TCR sequence derives from a woman aged 40 to 49 in good health and CMV-seropositive. The chain links TRBV5-1 to TRBJ1-5; 7 bases agree with TRBD1. The CDR3 region has the DNA TGCGCCAGCAGCTTGGGCAGGGGGTCCAATCAGCCCCAGCATTTT. Its translation is CASSLGRGSNQPQHF.